This TCR beta chain was found in a study of beta chain features in type 1 diabetes. Concerning this clone itself: What it binds is not known.

The germline gives CDR1 MGHRA, CDR2 YSYEKL. The V gene end was trimmed by 1 base and the J gene end by 3 bases; junction bases not matched to a gene: 4. The length of the CDR3 is 15 residues. Study conclusions and caveats: TCRB CDR3s were moderately but significantly shorter in Type 1 diabetes patients in all four CD4+ subsets.

The isolated RNA, all of it, was reverse transcribed, so expressed TCRB transcripts were what got sequenced. Using immunoSEQ multiplex PCR, the repertoire was profiled, and TCRdb retains in-frame clones only, with some absent. The sample lists 200,000 to 300,000 clones; approximately 11% were seen once. The sample taken for sequencing was naive CD4+ T cells from blood. The clonotype was recovered from a man aged 25-45 years with type 1 diabetes. J is TRBJ2-7 and V is TRBV4-1; TRBD1 aligns across 9 bases. CDR3 region: CASSQVQGAYYEQYF. The CDR3 DNA reads TGCGCCAGCAGCCAAGTACAGGGGGCCTACTACGAGCAGTACTTC.